This TCR beta chain was recovered during a study of blood T cell repertoires in COVID-19. The V end was cut by 0 bases, the J end by 7 bases, with 11 bases between. The CDR3 extends over 14 amino acids. The germline V gene encodes CDR1 WSHSY and CDR2 SAAADI. Repertoires were generated with immunoSEQ multiplex PCR, while TCRdb's copy carries only in-frame clones and drops some. The table has over 60,000 clones, around 76% seen once. The chain employs TRBV10-2 and TRBJ2-3; unclear D gene. Sequencing was done on a sample of peripheral blood. The receptor was derived from a human donor in a cohort sampled during active COVID-19. CDR3 residues: CASSESTRRYTQYF. The CDR3 bases are TGCGCCAGCAGTGAGTCGACTCGCCGGTATACGCAGTATTTT.